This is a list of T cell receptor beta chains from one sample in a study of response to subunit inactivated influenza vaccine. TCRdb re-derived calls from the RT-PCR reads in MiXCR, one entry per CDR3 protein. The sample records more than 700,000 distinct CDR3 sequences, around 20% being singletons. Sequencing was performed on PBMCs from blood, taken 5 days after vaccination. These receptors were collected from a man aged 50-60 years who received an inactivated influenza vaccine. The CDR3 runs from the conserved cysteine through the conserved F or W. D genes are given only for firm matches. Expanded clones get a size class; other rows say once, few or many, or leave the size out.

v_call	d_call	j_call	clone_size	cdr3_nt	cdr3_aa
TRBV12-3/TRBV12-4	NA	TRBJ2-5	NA	TGTGCCAGCAGGGACCCGAACGGAGAGACCCAGTACTTC	CASRDPNGETQYF
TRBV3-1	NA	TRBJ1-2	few	TGTGCCAGCAGCCAAGGGCTCACTCTGTGGAACTATGGCTACACCTTC	CASSQGLTLWNYGYTF
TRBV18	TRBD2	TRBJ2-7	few	TGTGCCAGCTCACCGGGGCGGGAGGGTGCGGTCGGCTTC	CASSPGREGAVGF
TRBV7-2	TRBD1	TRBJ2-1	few	TGTGCCAGCAGCTTAGTACAGGGGATCGGGGATGAGCAGTTCTTC	CASSLVQGIGDEQFF
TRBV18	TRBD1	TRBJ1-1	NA	TGTGCCAGCTCCTCGACAGGGGTCGAGACTGAAGCTTTCTTT	CASSSTGVETEAFF
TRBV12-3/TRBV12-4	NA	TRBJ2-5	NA	TGTGCCAGCAGTTTGCAGGCTATGTACCAAGAGACCCAGTACTTC	CASSLQAMYQETQYF
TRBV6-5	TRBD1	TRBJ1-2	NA	TGTGCCAGCAGTTATACAGACAGGGCTCTCTTCTACTACACCTTC	CASSYTDRALFYYTF
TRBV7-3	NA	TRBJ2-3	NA	TGTGCCAGCAGCTTTGAATCGGTGGTAGATACGCAGTATTTT	CASSFESVVDTQYF
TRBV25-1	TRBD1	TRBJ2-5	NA	TGTGCCAGCAGTGAACGGGACAGGGTAGTGGAGACCCAGTACTTC	CASSERDRVVETQYF
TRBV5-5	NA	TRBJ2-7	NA	TGTGCCAGCAGCTTGAATCCAGGGTCCTACGAGCAGTACTTC	CASSLNPGSYEQYF
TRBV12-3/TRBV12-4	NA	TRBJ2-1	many	TGTGCCAGCACCCCGGACCTACTCTCCTACAATGAGCAGTTCTTC	CASTPDLLSYNEQFF
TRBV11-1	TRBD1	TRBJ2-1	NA	TGTGCCAGCAGCTCGGACAGGAGCTCCCACAATGAGCAGTTCTTC	CASSSDRSSHNEQFF
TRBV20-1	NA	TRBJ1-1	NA	TGCAGTGCTAGGATACAGGGAGTGAACACTGAAGCTTTCTTT	CSARIQGVNTEAFF
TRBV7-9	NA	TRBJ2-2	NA	TGTGCCAGCAGCTTAGGCCGAGGGAACTACAACACCGGGGAGCTGTTTTTT	CASSLGRGNYNTGELFF
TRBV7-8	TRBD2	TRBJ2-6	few	TGTGCCAGCAGCCCGGGGGGGGAGGGGATCTCTGGGGCCAACGTCCTGACTTTC	CASSPGGEGISGANVLTF